These 13 T cell receptor beta chains were all obtained from the same sample, sequenced in a study of blood T cell repertoires in COVID-19. Clones were sequenced by immunoSEQ multiplex PCR, and TCRdb holds only the in-frame ones, with some missing. The top ten clones hold approximately 2% of a sample with 250,000 to 300,000 clones, about 89% of them seen once. Sequenced: peripheral blood. These receptors came from a woman under 40 with COVID-19, enrolled during active disease.

The chain links TRBV27 to TRBJ1-6; no firm D call. V lost 6 bases and J lost 0, with 18 bases in between. Germline CDR1 reads MNHEY; CDR2 reads SMNVEV (reference sequence). The CDR3 has 18 residues. The DNA for the CDR3 is TGTGCCAGCAGCCCTACCCTAAGCCGGGGCTCCTATAATTCACCCCTCCACTTT. Amino acid sequence: CASSPTLSRGSYNSPLHF.

The chain couples TRBV2 to TRBJ2-7; TRBD1 aligns across 7 bases. This CDR3 is built from 14 residues. V was pared by 3 bases and J by 4 bases, with 6 bases of the junction left unmatched. Germline CDR1 and CDR2: SNHLY and FYNNEI. CDR3 amino acids: CASSDLGGGYEQYF. CDR3 bases: TGTGCCAGCAGTGACTTAGGGGGCGGATACGAGCAGTACTTC.

A single count supports this clone. V and J are TRBV6-5 and TRBJ2-1; maybe TRBD2 (5 bases). Trimming removed 5 bases at V and 5 bases at J, with 13 bases between. The length of the CDR3 is 14 residues. Germline V lookup: CDR1 MNHEY, CDR2 SVGAGI. The CDR3 spells CASSILASNNEQFF. In DNA, the CDR3 is TGTGCCAGCAGTATCTTAGCGAGTAACAATGAGCAGTTCTTC.

This chain links TRBV24-1 with TRBJ1-4, with 9 positions matching TRBD1. Germline lookup yields CDR1 KGHDR and CDR2 SFDVKD. CDR3 length: 15 amino acids. Unmatched junction bases numbered 5, after V lost 4 bases and J lost 6 bases. CDR3 in amino acids: CATSDPRQGDEKLFF. The CDR3 nucleotides are TGTGCCACCAGTGACCCTCGACAGGGGGATGAAAAACTGTTTTTT.

This chain links TRBV6-1 with TRBJ1-1; D possibly corresponds to TRBD1 (5 bases). The CDR3 contains 13 residues. The germline V gene has CDR1 MNHNS and CDR2 SASEGT. V lost 2 bases and J lost 1, with 5 bases in between. For the CDR3, the DNA is TGTGCCAGCAGTGAACAGGGGAACACTGAAGCTTTCTTT. This sequence encodes CASSEQGNTEAFF.

V is TRBV6-5 and J is TRBJ1-1; 7 nucleotides match TRBD1. Trimming took 5 bases from V and 6 from J; bases not matched to a gene: 6. The V gene's germline CDR1 is MNHEY and CDR2 SVGAGI. This CDR3 contains 13 residues. CDR3 region: CASSRQGSPEAFF. The CDR3 nucleotides are TGTGCCAGCAGTAGACAGGGTAGCCCTGAAGCTTTCTTT.

The chain is built from TRBV2 and TRBJ1-6; TRBD1 agrees at 9 bases. Germline V gene sequence: CDR1 SNHLY, CDR2 FYNNEI. Losses at the gene ends were 6 bases for V and 14 bases for J; bases not matched to a gene: 2. This CDR3 spans 11 amino acids. CDR3 residues: CASSRDRALHF. In DNA form, the CDR3 reads TGTGCCAGCAGCAGGGACAGGGCCCTCCACTTT.

The chain uses TRBV29-1 and TRBJ1-1; D perhaps matches TRBD1 (5 bases). The CDR3 runs to 13 residues. V lost 3 bases to trimming and J lost 6 bases, with 14 bases between them. Germline CDR1 is SQVTM and CDR2 is ANQGSEA. CDR3 DNA sequence: TGCAGCGTTGACCGTCCAGGGCTTGCTGAAGCTTTCTTT. Amino acid sequence: CSVDRPGLAEAFF.

CDR3 loop: CASISTGGYTGELFF. The CDR3, as DNA: TGTGCCAGTATCTCGACAGGGGGGTACACCGGGGAGCTGTTTTTT. The chain is built from TRBV19 and TRBJ2-2, with 9 bases identical to TRBD1. Germline CDR1 LNHDA, CDR2 SQIVND (reference sequence). The trim removed 7 bases at V and 3 bases at J, leaving 6 bases unmatched. CDR3 length: 15 residues.

This rearrangement joins TRBV19 to TRBJ1-5, with a tentative D call TRBD1 (5 bases). Germline V gene sequence: CDR1 LNHDA, CDR2 SQIVND (reference sequence). The CDR3 is made up of 13 amino acids. Trimming took 5 bases from V and 5 from J, leaving 10 bases between them. In nucleotides, the CDR3 is TGTGCCAGTAGTGCCAGGGTCGATCAGCCCCAGCATTTT. It yields the protein CASSARVDQPQHF.

The chain carries TRBV19 and TRBJ2-2; a weak D match, TRBD1 (6 bases). Germline values: CDR1 LNHDA, CDR2 SQIVND (reference sequence). This CDR3 is built from 16 residues. V was cut by 3 bases and J by 4 bases, with 15 bases left in between. The CDR3 bases are TGTGCCAGTAGTATCCAGGGGACGTCGGGCACCGGGGAGCTGTTTTTT. Its translation is CASSIQGTSGTGELFF.

The chain has TRBV7-9 and TRBJ1-2, with a weak D call TRBD1 (6 bases). Germline CDR1 is SEHNR and CDR2 is FQNEAQ (reference sequence). V lost 2 bases, J lost 6 bases, and 16 bases lay in between. The CDR3 covers 15 residues. CDR3 coding DNA: TGTGCCAGCAGCTTAATTTCAGGGGTTAGTAATGGCTACACCTTC. Translation gives CASSLISGVSNGYTF.

V and J are TRBV29-1 and TRBJ2-7, with 7 bases identical to TRBD1. The trim removed 2 bases at V and 6 bases at J, leaving 1 base unmatched. CDR1 is SQVTM, CDR2 ANQGSEA, per germline. This CDR3 has 11 amino acids. As DNA, the CDR3 is TGCAGCGTTGAAACAGGGGTCGAGCAGTACTTC. This gives the protein CSVETGVEQYF.